Listed below are T cell receptor beta chains from one sample, sequenced in a study of post-analysis software for immune sequencing data. Each CDR3 protein is one row after TCRdb ran MiXCR on the PCR reads. Among roughly 400,000 distinct CDR3 sequences listed, roughly 40% were seen once. The specimen sequenced was blood. These receptor sequences come from a girl aged 2 to 9 with multiple sclerosis. The CDR3 runs from the conserved cysteine through the conserved F or W. Fields, in order: V gene, clone size, J gene, D gene, CDR3 protein, CDR3 DNA. D genes are given only for firm matches. The size entry is marked missing in some rows and otherwise reads once, few, many or a size class.

v_call: TRBV6-6; clone_size: .; j_call: TRBJ2-7; d_call: .; cdr3_aa: CASRADRGSEQYF; cdr3_nt: TGTGCCAGCAGAGCTGATAGAGGATCCGAGCAGTACTTC
v_call: TRBV7-6; clone_size: .; j_call: TRBJ2-7; d_call: TRBD2; cdr3_aa: CASSLGDGGTMYF; cdr3_nt: TGTGCCAGCAGCTTAGGGGACGGGGGGACTATGTACTTC
v_call: TRBV5-5; clone_size: .; j_call: TRBJ2-2; d_call: .; cdr3_aa: CASSLVAGMLFF; cdr3_nt: TGTGCCAGCAGCTTGGTTGCGGGGATGCTGTTTTTT
v_call: TRBV7-9; clone_size: once; j_call: TRBJ1-2; d_call: TRBD1; cdr3_aa: CASSFLRRDRGYGYTF; cdr3_nt: TGTGCCAGCAGCTTCCTCCGCCGGGACAGGGGCTATGGCTACACCTTC
v_call: TRBV20-1; clone_size: few; j_call: TRBJ2-1; d_call: .; cdr3_aa: CSASRRGGGYEQFF; cdr3_nt: TGCAGTGCTAGCCGGCGTGGCGGCGGTTATGAGCAGTTCTTC
v_call: TRBV7-6; clone_size: .; j_call: TRBJ2-7; d_call: .; cdr3_aa: CASSLESGRHYEQYF; cdr3_nt: TGTGCCAGCAGCTTAGAGTCCGGACGGCATTACGAGCAGTACTTC
v_call: TRBV6-1; clone_size: .; j_call: TRBJ2-3; d_call: TRBD2; cdr3_aa: CASRVLAGDTQYF; cdr3_nt: TGTGCCAGCAGAGTACTAGCGGGTGATACGCAGTATTTT
v_call: TRBV3-1; clone_size: .; j_call: TRBJ1-1; d_call: .; cdr3_aa: CASSQDRPLPTEAFF; cdr3_nt: TGTGCCAGCAGCCAAGATCGACCACTCCCAACTGAAGCTTTCTTT
v_call: TRBV6-5; clone_size: medium-sized; j_call: TRBJ2-7; d_call: TRBD1; cdr3_aa: CASSPSGGGYEQYF; cdr3_nt: TGTGCCAGCAGCCCGTCAGGGGGTGGGTACGAGCAGTACTTC
v_call: TRBV27; clone_size: .; j_call: TRBJ2-1; d_call: TRBD2; cdr3_aa: CASSPSAGERSDEQFF; cdr3_nt: TGTGCCAGCAGCCCCTCGGCGGGGGAGAGATCTGATGAGCAGTTCTTC
v_call: TRBV5-5; clone_size: .; j_call: TRBJ1-2; d_call: TRBD1; cdr3_aa: CTSSLQGPRGYGYTF; cdr3_nt: TGTACCAGCAGTTTACAGGGGCCCCGAGGCTATGGCTACACCTTC
v_call: TRBV7-9; clone_size: .; j_call: TRBJ1-2; d_call: TRBD1; cdr3_aa: CASSPDRDYNGYTF; cdr3_nt: TGTGCCAGCAGCCCGGACAGGGATTATAATGGCTACACCTTC
v_call: TRBV27; clone_size: .; j_call: TRBJ2-1; d_call: TRBD1; cdr3_aa: CASSPTGESSYNEQFF; cdr3_nt: TGTGCCAGCAGTCCTACAGGGGAAAGCTCCTACAATGAGCAGTTCTTC
v_call: TRBV7-2; clone_size: .; j_call: TRBJ1-5; d_call: TRBD1; cdr3_aa: CASSLTTGGADQPQHF; cdr3_nt: TGTGCCAGCAGCTTAACTACAGGGGGCGCAGATCAGCCCCAGCATTTT
v_call: TRBV5-1; clone_size: few; j_call: TRBJ2-4; d_call: .; cdr3_aa: CASSPGADLAKNIQYF; cdr3_nt: TGCGCCAGCAGCCCAGGCGCAGATTTAGCCAAAAACATTCAGTACTTC
v_call: TRBV10-3; clone_size: few; j_call: TRBJ2-5; d_call: .; cdr3_aa: CAIRPGHSGSFQETQYF; cdr3_nt: TGTGCCATCAGACCCGGGCACTCCGGATCGTTCCAAGAGACCCAGTACTTC
v_call: TRBV4-3; clone_size: .; j_call: TRBJ1-1; d_call: .; cdr3_aa: CASNPTGLRTEAFF; cdr3_nt: TGCGCCAGCAACCCCACCGGCCTACGAACTGAAGCTTTCTTT
v_call: TRBV9; clone_size: few; j_call: TRBJ2-3; d_call: .; cdr3_aa: CASSVDPPDTQYF; cdr3_nt: TGTGCCAGCAGCGTAGACCCCCCAGATACGCAGTATTTT
v_call: TRBV5-5; clone_size: .; j_call: TRBJ1-3; d_call: .; cdr3_aa: CASSLVADSGNTIYF; cdr3_nt: TGTGCCAGCAGCTTGGTGGCTGACTCTGGAAACACCATATATTTT
v_call: TRBV11-2; clone_size: .; j_call: TRBJ2-5; d_call: .; cdr3_aa: CASSLTSLQVGQETQYF; cdr3_nt: TGTGCCAGCAGCTTAACAAGTTTACAAGTCGGGCAAGAGACCCAGTACTTC
v_call: TRBV9; clone_size: few; j_call: TRBJ2-7; d_call: .; cdr3_aa: CASSVAPTNYYEQYF; cdr3_nt: TGTGCCAGCAGCGTAGCCCCTACTAATTACTACGAGCAGTACTTC
v_call: TRBV28; clone_size: few; j_call: TRBJ2-5; d_call: TRBD2; cdr3_aa: CATLTTGGTQETQYF; cdr3_nt: TGTGCAACCCTTACCACGGGAGGGACTCAAGAGACCCAGTACTTC
v_call: TRBV7-9; clone_size: .; j_call: TRBJ2-5; d_call: .; cdr3_aa: CASSLPLATTQETQYF; cdr3_nt: TGTGCCAGCAGCTTACCGCTAGCGACGACCCAAGAGACCCAGTACTTC
v_call: TRBV29-1; clone_size: .; j_call: TRBJ2-7; d_call: .; cdr3_aa: CSVEAVGSYEQYF; cdr3_nt: TGCAGCGTTGAAGCAGTAGGGTCCTACGAGCAGTACTTC
v_call: TRBV6-5; clone_size: few; j_call: TRBJ1-2; d_call: .; cdr3_aa: CASSDKGSLRYGYTF; cdr3_nt: TGTGCCAGCAGCGACAAGGGCAGCTTAAGATATGGCTACACCTTC
v_call: TRBV7-6; clone_size: .; j_call: TRBJ2-3; d_call: .; cdr3_aa: CASSLSTGSAGFADTQYF; cdr3_nt: TGTGCCAGCAGCTTAAGTACCGGGAGCGCGGGTTTCGCAGATACGCAGTATTTT
v_call: TRBV7-9; clone_size: .; j_call: TRBJ2-3; d_call: .; cdr3_aa: CASSFSGNSGSTDTQYF; cdr3_nt: TGTGCCAGCAGCTTCTCGGGGAATAGCGGAAGCACAGATACGCAGTATTTT
v_call: TRBV7-9; clone_size: .; j_call: TRBJ2-5; d_call: .; cdr3_aa: CASSPLTAGTQYF; cdr3_nt: TGTGCCAGCAGCCCCCTCACCGCCGGGACCCAGTACTTC
v_call: TRBV6-2/TRBV6-3; clone_size: .; j_call: TRBJ1-5; d_call: .; cdr3_aa: CASSYDPGSSNQPQHF; cdr3_nt: TGTGCCAGCAGTTACGACCCGGGCAGCTCGAATCAGCCCCAGCATTTT
v_call: TRBV6-5; clone_size: .; j_call: TRBJ1-1; d_call: TRBD1; cdr3_aa: CASSYPLGQGEGMNTEAFF; cdr3_nt: TGTGCCAGCAGTTACCCTCTTGGACAGGGAGAGGGGATGAACACTGAAGCTTTCTTT
v_call: TRBV6-2/TRBV6-3; clone_size: .; j_call: TRBJ2-7; d_call: TRBD2; cdr3_aa: CASSFTSGRVYEQYF; cdr3_nt: TGTGCCAGCAGTTTCACTAGCGGGAGAGTGTACGAGCAGTACTTC
v_call: TRBV7-9; clone_size: .; j_call: TRBJ2-7; d_call: .; cdr3_aa: CASSFGGTTYEQYF; cdr3_nt: TGTGCCAGCAGTTTCGGGGGTACCACCTACGAGCAGTACTTC
v_call: TRBV9; clone_size: .; j_call: TRBJ2-3; d_call: TRBD2; cdr3_aa: CASSVGRTSGSTDTQYF; cdr3_nt: TGTGCCAGCAGCGTAGGTAGGACTAGCGGGAGCACAGATACGCAGTATTTT
v_call: TRBV6-5; clone_size: few; j_call: TRBJ2-7; d_call: TRBD2; cdr3_aa: CASSYSRGLADAYEQYF; cdr3_nt: TGTGCCAGCAGTTACTCGCGGGGACTAGCGGATGCCTACGAGCAGTACTTC
v_call: TRBV28; clone_size: .; j_call: TRBJ2-1; d_call: .; cdr3_aa: CASSLIPYNEQFF; cdr3_nt: TGTGCCAGCAGTTTAATCCCCTACAATGAGCAGTTCTTC
v_call: TRBV20-1; clone_size: few; j_call: TRBJ2-1; d_call: TRBD1; cdr3_aa: CSARPGQGRYEQFF; cdr3_nt: TGCAGTGCAAGACCGGGACAGGGGAGGTATGAGCAGTTCTTC
v_call: TRBV7-6; clone_size: .; j_call: TRBJ2-1; d_call: TRBD2; cdr3_aa: CASSLARAFGLAGGNEQFF; cdr3_nt: TGTGCCAGCAGCTTAGCGCGGGCATTTGGACTAGCGGGGGGCAATGAGCAGTTCTTC
v_call: TRBV4-3; clone_size: .; j_call: TRBJ2-7; d_call: TRBD1; cdr3_aa: CASSDRTGGEQYF; cdr3_nt: TGCGCCAGCAGCGACCGGACAGGGGGCGAGCAGTACTTC
v_call: TRBV12-3/TRBV12-4; clone_size: .; j_call: TRBJ1-2; d_call: .; cdr3_aa: CASRPPAGLRYGYTF; cdr3_nt: TGTGCCAGCAGACCCCCTGCTGGCTTGAGGTATGGCTACACCTTC
v_call: TRBV5-1; clone_size: few; j_call: TRBJ2-7; d_call: .; cdr3_aa: CASSQDNAYEQYF; cdr3_nt: TGCGCCAGCAGCCAAGACAATGCCTACGAGCAGTACTTC
v_call: TRBV3-1; clone_size: .; j_call: TRBJ2-7; d_call: .; cdr3_aa: CASSREYSYEQYF; cdr3_nt: TGTGCCAGCAGCCGAGAGTACTCCTACGAGCAGTACTTC
v_call: TRBV7-6; clone_size: .; j_call: TRBJ2-3; d_call: TRBD2; cdr3_aa: CASSLDTGLARTDTQYF; cdr3_nt: TGTGCCAGCAGCTTAGACACGGGACTAGCTCGCACAGATACGCAGTATTTT
v_call: TRBV5-1; clone_size: .; j_call: TRBJ2-6; d_call: TRBD2; cdr3_aa: CASSLEGTSRSGANVLTF; cdr3_nt: TGCGCCAGCAGCTTGGAGGGGACTAGTCGGTCTGGGGCCAACGTCCTGACTTTC
v_call: TRBV12-3/TRBV12-4; clone_size: .; j_call: TRBJ1-2; d_call: .; cdr3_aa: CANSLGTGYGYTF; cdr3_nt: TGTGCCAACAGTTTGGGGACCGGTTATGGCTACACCTTC
v_call: TRBV7-3; clone_size: .; j_call: TRBJ2-3; d_call: TRBD1; cdr3_aa: CASTSRTGLTDTQYF; cdr3_nt: TGTGCCAGCACTTCCCGGACAGGGTTGACAGATACGCAGTATTTT
v_call: TRBV11-2; clone_size: few; j_call: TRBJ2-2; d_call: TRBD2; cdr3_aa: CASTQREVVTGELFF; cdr3_nt: TGTGCCAGCACCCAGCGGGAGGTGGTCACCGGGGAGCTGTTTTTT
v_call: TRBV12-3/TRBV12-4; clone_size: .; j_call: TRBJ2-7; d_call: TRBD1; cdr3_aa: CASSFRGPSYEQYF; cdr3_nt: TGTGCCAGCAGTTTTAGGGGGCCATCCTACGAGCAGTACTTC
v_call: TRBV5-1; clone_size: few; j_call: TRBJ2-1; d_call: .; cdr3_aa: CASSQLEGGEQFF; cdr3_nt: TGCGCCAGCAGCCAGTTAGAGGGGGGCGAGCAGTTCTTC
v_call: TRBV7-2; clone_size: .; j_call: TRBJ2-4; d_call: .; cdr3_aa: CASSRRGGSKEQYF; cdr3_nt: TGTGCCAGCAGCCGCAGAGGCGGTTCGAAGGAGCAGTACTTC
v_call: TRBV27; clone_size: .; j_call: TRBJ1-1; d_call: .; cdr3_aa: CASSTGLLNTEAFF; cdr3_nt: TGTGCCAGCTCAACGGGACTCCTGAACACTGAAGCTTTCTTT
v_call: TRBV20-1; clone_size: few; j_call: TRBJ1-6; d_call: TRBD1; cdr3_aa: CSAPGTGGARPNSPLHF; cdr3_nt: TGCAGTGCTCCCGGGACAGGGGGAGCTCGACCAAATTCACCCCTCCACTTT
v_call: TRBV28; clone_size: .; j_call: TRBJ2-4; d_call: TRBD1; cdr3_aa: CASSLQGARNIQYF; cdr3_nt: TGTGCCAGCAGTCTACAGGGGGCGAGGAACATTCAGTACTTC
v_call: TRBV3-1; clone_size: few; j_call: TRBJ2-4; d_call: .; cdr3_aa: CASSQLGTGEGIQYF; cdr3_nt: TGTGCCAGCAGCCAATTGGGAACAGGGGAGGGCATTCAGTACTTC
v_call: TRBV9; clone_size: .; j_call: TRBJ1-5; d_call: .; cdr3_aa: CASSAWADGREPQHF; cdr3_nt: TGTGCCAGCAGCGCATGGGCGGACGGGAGGGAGCCCCAGCATTTT
v_call: TRBV5-1; clone_size: few; j_call: TRBJ2-1; d_call: .; cdr3_aa: CASTSFSFRRYNEQFF; cdr3_nt: TGCGCCAGCACTTCGTTCAGCTTCCGGCGGTACAATGAGCAGTTCTTC